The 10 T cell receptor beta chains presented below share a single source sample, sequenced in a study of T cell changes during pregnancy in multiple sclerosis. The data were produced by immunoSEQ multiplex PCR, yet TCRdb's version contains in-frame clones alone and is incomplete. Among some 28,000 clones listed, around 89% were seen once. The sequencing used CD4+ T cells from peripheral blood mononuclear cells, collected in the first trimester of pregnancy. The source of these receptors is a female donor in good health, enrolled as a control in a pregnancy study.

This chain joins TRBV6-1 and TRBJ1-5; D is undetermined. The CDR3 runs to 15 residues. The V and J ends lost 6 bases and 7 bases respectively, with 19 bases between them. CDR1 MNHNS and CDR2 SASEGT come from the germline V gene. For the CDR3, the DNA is TGTGCCAGCAGCTCAGGCCCGGGGATAAGGCAGCCCCAGCATTTT. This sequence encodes CASSSGPGIRQPQHF.

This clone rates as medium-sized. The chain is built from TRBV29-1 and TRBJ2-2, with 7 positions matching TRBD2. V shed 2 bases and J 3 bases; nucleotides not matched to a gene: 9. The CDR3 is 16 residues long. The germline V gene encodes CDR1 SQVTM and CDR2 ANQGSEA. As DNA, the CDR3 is TGCAGCGTTGAAATGAGCGGGGCCCTAGACACCGGGGAGCTGTTTTTT. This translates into CSVEMSGALDTGELFF.

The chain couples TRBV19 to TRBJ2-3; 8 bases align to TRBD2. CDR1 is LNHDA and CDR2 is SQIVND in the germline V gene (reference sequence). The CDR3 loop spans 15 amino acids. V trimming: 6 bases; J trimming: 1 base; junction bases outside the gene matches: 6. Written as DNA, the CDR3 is TGTGCCAGTAGAGAGGCGGGAGGACGCACAGATACGCAGTATTTT. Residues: CASREAGGRTDTQYF.

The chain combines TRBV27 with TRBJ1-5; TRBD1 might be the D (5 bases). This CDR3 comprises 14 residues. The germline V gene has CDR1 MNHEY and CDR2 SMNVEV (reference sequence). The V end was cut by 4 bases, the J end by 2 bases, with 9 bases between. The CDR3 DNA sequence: TGTGCCAGCAGTTCCCAGGGTGGCAATCAGCCCCAGCATTTT. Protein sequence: CASSSQGGNQPQHF.

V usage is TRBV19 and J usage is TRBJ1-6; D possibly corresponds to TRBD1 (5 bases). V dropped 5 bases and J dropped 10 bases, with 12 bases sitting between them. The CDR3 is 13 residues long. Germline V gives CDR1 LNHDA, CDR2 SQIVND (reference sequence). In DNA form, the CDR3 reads TGTGCCAGTAGTCCAGGGTTATCCTCACCCCTCCACTTT. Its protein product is CASSPGLSSPLHF.

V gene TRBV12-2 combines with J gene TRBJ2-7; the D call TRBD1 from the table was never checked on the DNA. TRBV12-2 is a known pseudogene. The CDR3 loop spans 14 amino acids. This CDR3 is CASRAPGTNYEQYF. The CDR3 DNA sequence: TGTGCAAGTCGCGCCCCCGGGACAAACTACGAGCAGTACTTC.

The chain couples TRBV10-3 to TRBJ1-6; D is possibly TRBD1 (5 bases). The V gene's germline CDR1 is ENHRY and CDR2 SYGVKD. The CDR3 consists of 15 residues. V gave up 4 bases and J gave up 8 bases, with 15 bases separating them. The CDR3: CAISGLAGGDSPLHF. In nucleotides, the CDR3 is TGTGCCATCAGTGGCCTAGCGGGGGGGGATTCACCCCTCCACTTT.

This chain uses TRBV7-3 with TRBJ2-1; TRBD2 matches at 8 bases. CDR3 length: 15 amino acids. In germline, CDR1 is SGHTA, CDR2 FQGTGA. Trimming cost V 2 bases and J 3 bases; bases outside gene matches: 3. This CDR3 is CASSLGTSGYNEQFF. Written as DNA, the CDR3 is TGTGCCAGCAGCTTAGGCACTAGCGGCTACAATGAGCAGTTCTTC.

The chain's CDR3 is CASSDDRGRESWTEAFF. The CDR3 region has the DNA TGTGCCAGCAGCGACGACAGGGGGCGGGAGTCGTGGACTGAAGCTTTCTTT. The chain carries TRBV7-9 and TRBJ1-1; 10 nucleotides agree with TRBD1. The CDR3 extends over 17 amino acids. V shed 5 bases, J shed 5 bases, and the junction held 14 bases outside the gene matches. Germline V gene sequence: CDR1 SEHNR, CDR2 FQNEAQ (reference sequence).

Here the CDR3 DNA reads TGCGCCAGCAGCCAAGGGGACAGGGGAATAATCGGAGCTTTCTTT. This translates into CASSQGDRGIIGAFF. The chain carries TRBV4-1 and TRBJ1-1; 10 positions agree with TRBD1. V shed 1 base and J 10 bases; nucleotides not matched to a gene: 9. The CDR3 consists of 15 residues. Germline CDR1 reads MGHRA; CDR2 reads YSYEKL.